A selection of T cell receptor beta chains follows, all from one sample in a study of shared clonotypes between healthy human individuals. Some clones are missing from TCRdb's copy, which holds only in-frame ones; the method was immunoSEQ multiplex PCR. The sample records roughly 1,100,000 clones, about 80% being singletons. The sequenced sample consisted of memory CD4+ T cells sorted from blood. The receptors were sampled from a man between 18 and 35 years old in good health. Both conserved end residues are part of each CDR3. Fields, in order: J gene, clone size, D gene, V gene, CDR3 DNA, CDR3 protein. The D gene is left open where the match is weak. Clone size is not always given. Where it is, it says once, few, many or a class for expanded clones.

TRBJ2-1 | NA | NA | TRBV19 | TGTGCCAGTAGTAGGTCCTACAATGAGCAGTTCTTC | CASSRSYNEQFF
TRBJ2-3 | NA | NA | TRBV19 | TGTGCCAGTAGTATTGGGGGGGCGGGAGATCGTCGCACAGATACGCAGTATTTT | CASSIGGAGDRRTDTQYF
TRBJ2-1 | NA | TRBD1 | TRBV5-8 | TGTGCCAGCAGCTCAACAGGGGTCAATAGGAATGAGCAGTTCTTC | CASSSTGVNRNEQFF
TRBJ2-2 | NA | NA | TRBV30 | TGTGCCTGGAAGGAGACTCACACCGGGGAGCTGTTTTTT | CAWKETHTGELFF
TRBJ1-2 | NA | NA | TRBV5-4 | TGTGCCAGCAGCTTGTATATCGGGGAACGGGGCGGCTACACCTTC | CASSLYIGERGGYTF
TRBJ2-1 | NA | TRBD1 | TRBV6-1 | TGTGCCAGCAGTGAAGCCGGGGACAGGGGTCAGAATGAGCAGTTCTTC | CASSEAGDRGQNEQFF
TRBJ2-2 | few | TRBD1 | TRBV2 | TGTGCCAGCAGCGGACAGGGTGTCACCGGGGAGCTGTTTTTT | CASSGQGVTGELFF
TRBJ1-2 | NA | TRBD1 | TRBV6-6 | TGTGCCAGCAGTCCACATGACAGGGAGGGAGGCTACACCTTC | CASSPHDREGGYTF
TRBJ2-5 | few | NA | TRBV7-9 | TGTGCCAGCAGCAGCCCACCGACGGGACACCAAGAGACCCAGTACTTC | CASSSPPTGHQETQYF
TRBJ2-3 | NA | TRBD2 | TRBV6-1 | TGTGCCATCATAGCGGGACCCCCAACAGATACGCAGTATTTT | CAIIAGPPTDTQYF
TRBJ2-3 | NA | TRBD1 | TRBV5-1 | TGCGCCAGCAGCTTGGAAGGACAGGGAGGAGCAGATACGCAGTATTTT | CASSLEGQGGADTQYF
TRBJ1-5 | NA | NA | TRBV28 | TGTGCCAGCAGCTTACCCACGAGTTCCCAGCATTTT | CASSLPTSSQHF
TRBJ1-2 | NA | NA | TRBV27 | TGTGCCAGCAGGCGAGTCGACGCGAACTATGGCTACACCTTC | CASRRVDANYGYTF
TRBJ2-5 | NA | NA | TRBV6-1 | TGTGCCATCAGTGAGTCAAGGGTCCAAGAGACCCAGTACTTC | CAISESRVQETQYF
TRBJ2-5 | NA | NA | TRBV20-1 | TGCAGTGCTAGAGACCCGAAGGGACTCAACTTC | CSARDPKGLNF
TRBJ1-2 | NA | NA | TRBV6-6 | TGTGCCAGCAGTTACGCCACAGGGAGGGTCGGCTATGGCTACACCTTC | CASSYATGRVGYGYTF
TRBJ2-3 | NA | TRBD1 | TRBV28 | TGTGCCAGCATCTCGGGACAGGTCACAGATACGCAGTATTTT | CASISGQVTDTQYF
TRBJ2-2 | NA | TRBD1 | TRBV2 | TGTGCCAGCAGTGGGGACAGGGGGAACACCGGGGAGCTGTTTTTT | CASSGDRGNTGELFF
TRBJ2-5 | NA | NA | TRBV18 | TGTGCCAGCTCACCACCAGGGTCACTTGGGACCCAGTACTTC | CASSPPGSLGTQYF
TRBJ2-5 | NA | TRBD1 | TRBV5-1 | TGCGCCAGCAGCTTGGCCTCGGACAGGGGGGAGACCCAGTACTTC | CASSLASDRGETQYF
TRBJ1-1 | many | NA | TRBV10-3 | TGTGCCAACAGAGGGAAGAACACTGAAGCTTTCTTT | CANRGKNTEAFF
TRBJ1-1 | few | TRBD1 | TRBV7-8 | TGTGCCAGCAGCCTACAGACAGGGGGCACTGAAGCTTTCTTT | CASSLQTGGTEAFF
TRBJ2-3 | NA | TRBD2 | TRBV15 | TGTGCCACCAGCGTTAGCGGGAGCCTGAGAGATACGCAGTATTTT | CATSVSGSLRDTQYF
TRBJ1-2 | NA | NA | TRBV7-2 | TGTGCCAGCAGCCCCAATTTGGATGGCTACACCTTC | CASSPNLDGYTF
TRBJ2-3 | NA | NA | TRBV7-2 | TGTGCCAGCAGCCACAGAAAGGGCAGTGATACGCAGTATTTT | CASSHRKGSDTQYF
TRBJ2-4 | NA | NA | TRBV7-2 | TGTGCCAGCAGCACCGACCTCGGCCAGATTGGGAACATTCAGTACTTC | CASSTDLGQIGNIQYF
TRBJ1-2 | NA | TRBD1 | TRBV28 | TGTGCCAGCAGTACCAATCCCCGGGACAGGGGATCCTATGGCTACACCTTC | CASSTNPRDRGSYGYTF
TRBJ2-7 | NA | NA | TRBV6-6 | TGTGCCAGCACCGCGGGACTCTCGGGCTACGAGCAGTACTTC | CASTAGLSGYEQYF
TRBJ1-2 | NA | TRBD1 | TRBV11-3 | TGTGCCAGCAGCTTAGCGCCCGGGACAGGGGGCTACACCTTC | CASSLAPGTGGYTF
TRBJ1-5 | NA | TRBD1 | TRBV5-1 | TGCGCCAGCAGCTTGGGGACAGGACAAAATCAGCCCCAGCATTTT | CASSLGTGQNQPQHF
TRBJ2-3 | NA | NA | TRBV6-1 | TGTGCCAGCAGTGAAGAAGGGGGGGGGCTCACAGATACGCAGTATTTT | CASSEEGGGLTDTQYF
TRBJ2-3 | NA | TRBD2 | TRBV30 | TGTGCCTCCAAGACTAGCGGGGTTCCAGATACGCAGTATTTT | CASKTSGVPDTQYF
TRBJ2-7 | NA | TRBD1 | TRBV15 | TGTGCCACCATTTGGGTAACCGGGACAGGGGGCGCGGGTAAGTACTTC | CATIWVTGTGGAGKYF
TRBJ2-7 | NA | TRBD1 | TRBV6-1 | TGTGCCAGCAGTGAAGCACATGGGACAGGAGGTTCCTACGAGCAGTACTTC | CASSEAHGTGGSYEQYF
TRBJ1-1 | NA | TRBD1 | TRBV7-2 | TGTGCCAGCAGCTTTAACACAGGGGTAGGAGGAACTGAAGCTTTCTTT | CASSFNTGVGGTEAFF
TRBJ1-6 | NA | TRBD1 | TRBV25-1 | TGTGCCAGCAGTGAACTGACAGGGCGGAATTCACCCCTCCACTTT | CASSELTGRNSPLHF
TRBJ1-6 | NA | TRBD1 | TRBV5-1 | TGCGCCACCAAAGACAGGGACGAGTCACCCCTCCACTTT | CATKDRDESPLHF
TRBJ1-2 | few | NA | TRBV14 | TGTGCCAGCAGCCAGTTAAGGACGGGAGCCTTTGGCTACACCTTC | CASSQLRTGAFGYTF
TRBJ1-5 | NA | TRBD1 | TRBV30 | TGTGCCTTGGGACAGGGGCTCAATCAGCCCCAGCATTTT | CALGQGLNQPQHF
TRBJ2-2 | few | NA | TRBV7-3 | TGTGCCAGCAGCTTAAAGTTGGGGGCCGGGGAGCTGTTTTTT | CASSLKLGAGELFF
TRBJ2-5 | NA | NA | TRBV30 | TGTGCCTGGAGTGTTCAGGGGACCTCACAAGAGACCCAGTACTTC | CAWSVQGTSQETQYF
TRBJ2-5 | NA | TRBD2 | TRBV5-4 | TGTGCCAGCAGCTTACCTAGCGGGAGCCAAGAGACCCAGTACTTC | CASSLPSGSQETQYF
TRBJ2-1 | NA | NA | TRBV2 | TGTGCCACCTCCTGGGGACCCTTCAATGAGCAGTTCTTC | CATSWGPFNEQFF
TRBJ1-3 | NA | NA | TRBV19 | TGTGCCAGTAGTCTTCCGCCGCCATTCTCTGGAAACACCATATATTTT | CASSLPPPFSGNTIYF
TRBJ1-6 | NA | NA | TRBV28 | TGTGCCAGCAGTTTATTCGAAGCCTATAATTCACCCCTCCACTTT | CASSLFEAYNSPLHF
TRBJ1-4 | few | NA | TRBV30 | TGTGCCTGGAGTGTACAAACGGGGGAAAAACTGTTTTTT | CAWSVQTGEKLFF
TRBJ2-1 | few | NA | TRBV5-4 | TGTGCCAGCAGCTTTGGGGGGGCTAACCACAATGAGCAGTTCTTC | CASSFGGANHNEQFF
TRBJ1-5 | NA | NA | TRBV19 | TGTGCCAGTAGTACCAGGGGAGTTGGCAATCAGCCCCAGCATTTT | CASSTRGVGNQPQHF
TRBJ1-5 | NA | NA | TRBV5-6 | TGTGCCAGCAGCCGGGGGAATAGCAATCAGCCCCAGCATTTT | CASSRGNSNQPQHF
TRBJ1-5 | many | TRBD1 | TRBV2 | TGTGCCAGCAGTGAAGGACAGGGAATGAGACAGCCCCAGCATTTT | CASSEGQGMRQPQHF
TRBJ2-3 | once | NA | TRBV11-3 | TGTGCCAGCAGCCTAGGGGTCAGTAGGACAGATACGCAGTATTTT | CASSLGVSRTDTQYF
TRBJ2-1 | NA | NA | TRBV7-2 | TGTGCCAGCAGCCCAGTAACGGTTAGCAATGAGCAGTTCTTC | CASSPVTVSNEQFF
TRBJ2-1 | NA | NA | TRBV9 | TGTGCCAGCAGCGTCCTCCACAATGAGCAGTTCTTC | CASSVLHNEQFF
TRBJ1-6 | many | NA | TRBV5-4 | TGTGCCAGCAGCTTCGATGGGAGCTCCTATAATTCACCCCTCCACTTT | CASSFDGSSYNSPLHF
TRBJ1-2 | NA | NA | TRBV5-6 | TGTGCCAGCAGCTTAGCGACAGATGGCTACACCTTC | CASSLATDGYTF
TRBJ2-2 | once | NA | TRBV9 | TGTGCCAGCAGCGCCACGGCATGGAAGGGGCCGAACACCGGGGAGCTGTTTTTT | CASSATAWKGPNTGELFF
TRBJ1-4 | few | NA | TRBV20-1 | TGCAGTGCGCAGGATGAAAAACTGTTTTTT | CSAQDEKLFF
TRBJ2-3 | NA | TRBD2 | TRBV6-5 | TGTGCCAGCAGCCTGCGGGGGAGCAGCACAGATACGCAGTATTTT | CASSLRGSSTDTQYF
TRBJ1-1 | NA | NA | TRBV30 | TGTGCCTGGAATCGGGGAAAAGACACTGAAGCTTTCTTT | CAWNRGKDTEAFF